The 2 T cell receptor beta chains in this list originate from one sample, sequenced in a study of cytomegalovirus exposure and HLA in healthy donors. Sequenced by immunoSEQ multiplex PCR; TCRdb stores in-frame clones only, minus some. The sample consists of approximately 170,000 clones, 75% to 90% of them appearing once. The material sequenced was PBMCs. The receptors were gathered from a man aged 18 to 35 in good health and CMV-seropositive.

This chain uses TRBV6-5 with TRBJ2-4; 10 bases line up with TRBD1. Trimming at V came to 4 bases and at J to 8 bases, leaving 5 bases not matched to a gene. Germline V gene lookup returns CDR1 MNHEY and CDR2 SVGAGI. The CDR3 spans 14 residues. The CDR3 DNA reads as TGTGCCAGCAGTTGGGACAGGGGAAAGGACATTCAGTACTTC. It codes for CASSWDRGKDIQYF.

This chain joins TRBV18 and TRBJ1-2; the match to TRBD1 covers 10 bases. There are 15 residues in the CDR3. V dropped 5 bases and J dropped 4; count of bases not matched to a gene: 7. Germline V gives CDR1 KGHSH, CDR2 LQKENI. The CDR3 DNA is TGTGCCAGCTCATCCGGGACAGGGGCCCCCTATGGCTACACCTTC. It encodes CASSSGTGAPYGYTF.